A selection of T cell receptor beta chains follows, all from one sample in a study of T-cell reconstitution after alpha-beta-depleted transplantation in children. TCRdb re-derived calls from the PCR reads in MiXCR, one entry per CDR3 protein. This sample yields 200,000 to 250,000 distinct CDR3 sequences, of which approximately 9% are seen a single time; about 6% belongs to the top ten. The sequencing here drew on PBMCs from the stem cell graft donor, taken from the stem cell graft. These receptors were collected from a human donor who donated a stem cell graft to a child with acute lymphoblastic leukemia. Each CDR3 is given with its conserved first and last residue. Each record gives: clone size, D gene, V gene, J gene, CDR3 DNA, CDR3 protein. D genes are given only for firm matches. Clone size is given for some rows only: seen once, a few or many times, or a class if the clone is expanded.

abundance: -
d_gene: TRBD2
v_gene: TRBV6-2/TRBV6-3
j_gene: TRBJ2-1
CDR3nt: TGTGCCAGCAGTTGGAGTCCGGGAGGCGATGAGCAGTTCTTC
CDR3aa: CASSWSPGGDEQFF

abundance: many
d_gene: -
v_gene: TRBV29-1
j_gene: TRBJ1-2
CDR3nt: TGCAGCGTTGACCCTCACGGGTCCGGAAGGGATGGCTACACCTTC
CDR3aa: CSVDPHGSGRDGYTF

abundance: -
d_gene: -
v_gene: TRBV5-6
j_gene: TRBJ2-3
CDR3nt: TGTGCCAGCAGGCGGGCAGGGGAGGAAGATACGCAGTATTTT
CDR3aa: CASRRAGEEDTQYF

abundance: -
d_gene: -
v_gene: TRBV5-1
j_gene: TRBJ2-7
CDR3nt: TGCGCCAGCAGCCCATCTAATGGTCCTTACGAGCAGTACTTC
CDR3aa: CASSPSNGPYEQYF

abundance: few
d_gene: TRBD1
v_gene: TRBV7-9
j_gene: TRBJ1-2
CDR3nt: TGTGCCAGCAGCAGTGAAGGACAGGGGAGTGGCTACACCTTC
CDR3aa: CASSSEGQGSGYTF

abundance: few
d_gene: -
v_gene: TRBV5-1
j_gene: TRBJ2-3
CDR3nt: TGCGCCAGCAGCTCCTGGACCGGCACAGATACGCAGTATTTT
CDR3aa: CASSSWTGTDTQYF

abundance: few
d_gene: -
v_gene: TRBV19
j_gene: TRBJ2-2
CDR3nt: TGTGCCAGTAGTATCCTGACAGCGAATACCTTGGAGCTGTTTTTT
CDR3aa: CASSILTANTLELFF

abundance: many
d_gene: -
v_gene: TRBV20-1
j_gene: TRBJ2-2
CDR3nt: TGCAGTGCTAGAGATCCGGCAGGGGACGCCGGGGAGCTGTTTTTT
CDR3aa: CSARDPAGDAGELFF

abundance: few
d_gene: TRBD1
v_gene: TRBV4-3
j_gene: TRBJ2-5
CDR3nt: TGCGCCAGCAGCCGGCGAGGACAGGGGATTATAGAGACCCAGTACTTC
CDR3aa: CASSRRGQGIIETQYF

abundance: many
d_gene: TRBD1
v_gene: TRBV28
j_gene: TRBJ2-7
CDR3nt: TGTGCCAGCAGTTTATTTTTTGACGACAGGGGACGAAACGAGCAGTACTTC
CDR3aa: CASSLFFDDRGRNEQYF

abundance: few
d_gene: -
v_gene: TRBV7-2
j_gene: TRBJ1-2
CDR3nt: TGTGCCAGCAGCTTTCCCCCAGGGGCTGGGGGCTACACCTTC
CDR3aa: CASSFPPGAGGYTF

abundance: -
d_gene: TRBD1
v_gene: TRBV19
j_gene: TRBJ2-2
CDR3nt: TGTGCCAGTAGCCCCGACAGGGTTGACACCGGGGAGCTGTTTTTT
CDR3aa: CASSPDRVDTGELFF

abundance: -
d_gene: -
v_gene: TRBV18
j_gene: TRBJ1-3
CDR3nt: TGTGCCAGCTCCCCCCTGGGGAGGCCCTCTGGAAACACCATATATTTT
CDR3aa: CASSPLGRPSGNTIYF

abundance: -
d_gene: -
v_gene: TRBV18
j_gene: TRBJ2-5
CDR3nt: TGTGCCAGCTCACCAGGAAGTGGAGGGTGGGAGACCCAGTACTTC
CDR3aa: CASSPGSGGWETQYF

abundance: -
d_gene: -
v_gene: TRBV12-3/TRBV12-4
j_gene: TRBJ1-2
CDR3nt: TGTGCCAGCAGTTTAGCGACTTATGGCTACACCTTC
CDR3aa: CASSLATYGYTF